Each of the 30 T cell receptor beta chains below was sequenced from the same sample in a study of shared clonotypes between healthy human individuals. The method was immunoSEQ multiplex PCR; TCRdb's version includes in-frame clones alone and lacks a portion of them. The sample lists about 960,000 clones, 76% seen once, with approximately 1.5% in the top ten. The sequenced material came from memory CD4+ T cells sorted from blood. The subset was: CD45RA-negative fraction. The receptors derive from a man aged 18 to 29 in good health.

The chain recombines TRBV2 with TRBJ2-5, with 8 bases identical to TRBD1. V dropped 8 bases and J dropped 2; count of bases not matched to a gene: 4. From germline, CDR1 is SNHLY and CDR2 FYNNEI. The CDR3 extends over 13 amino acids. This chain's CDR3 is CASGGQVQETQYF. CDR3 sequence (DNA): TGTGCCAGCGGGGGACAGGTACAAGAGACCCAGTACTTC.

The rearrangement links TRBV11-2 to TRBJ2-6; the D gene is possibly TRBD1 (7 bases). This CDR3 has 18 amino acids. Germline values: CDR1 SGHAT, CDR2 FQNNGV. The ends were cut back, 8 bases at V and 0 bases at J, with 20 bases in the middle. CDR3: CASRGLRTGISGANVLTF. Written as DNA, the CDR3 is TGTGCCAGCCGGGGGCTCCGGACAGGAATCTCTGGGGCCAACGTCCTGACTTTC.

This clone has more than one count but fewer than ten. This chain links TRBV19 with TRBJ1-2; perhaps TRBD1 as D (6 bases). V shed 3 bases and J shed 8 bases, with 13 bases lying between them. This CDR3 has 13 residues. Per the germline V gene, CDR1 is LNHDA and CDR2 is SQIVND (reference sequence). In DNA form, the CDR3 reads TGTGCCAGTAGTATTCCGGGGGCAAGGGGCTACACCTTC. As protein: CASSIPGARGYTF.

The chain recombines TRBV30 with TRBJ2-7; D gene uncertain. The CDR3 spans 12 residues. The V gene's germline CDR1 is GTSNPN and CDR2 SVGIG (reference sequence). Trimming stripped 3 bases from V and 6 bases from J, with 12 bases between. This CDR3 reads CAWSQSSLEQYF. In DNA, the CDR3 is TGTGCCTGGAGCCAGTCTTCCCTCGAGCAGTACTTC.

The chain links TRBV18 to TRBJ2-7; 8 positions match TRBD1. Germline assignment: CDR1 KGHSH and CDR2 LQKENI. Losses at the gene ends were 8 bases for V and 6 bases for J; bases not matched to a gene: 3. The CDR3 has 11 residues. CDR3 region: CASRQGIEQYF. The CDR3 DNA reads as TGTGCCAGCCGACAGGGGATCGAGCAGTACTTC. Variable domain in full (rest from reference TRBV18 and TRBJ2-7): NAGVMQNPRHLVRRRGQEARLRCSPMKGHSHVYWYRQLPEEGLKFMVYLQKENIIDESGMPKERFSAEFPKEGPSILRIQQVVRGDSAAYFCASRQGIEQYFGPGTRLTVT.

On this clone: This sequence may be a read error, since a much larger clone differs from it by one base. The chain joins TRBV7-6 to TRBJ1-1, with D possibly matching TRBD1 (6 bases). Germline CDR1 and CDR2: SGHVS and FNYEAQ. V was clipped by 3 bases and J by 2 bases, with 7 bases between them. The CDR3 spans 13 residues. CDR3 nucleotide sequence: TGTGCCAGCAGCTTGGACAGCAACACTGAAGCTTTCTTT. This translates into CASSLDSNTEAFF.

Regarding this clone: The sample has other DNA sequences that encode this CDR3 too. V gene TRBV5-1 combines with J gene TRBJ2-1; 7 bases line up with TRBD2. Per germline, CDR1 SGHRS and CDR2 YFSETQ. The CDR3 is 15 residues long. V lost 1 base to trimming and J lost 4 bases; unmatched junction nucleotides: 5. CDR3 loop: CASSLRQGGYNEQFF. CDR3 coding DNA: TGCGCCAGCAGCTTGAGGCAGGGAGGGTACAATGAGCAGTTCTTC.

This clone was seen a few times. The rearrangement joins TRBV10-3 to TRBJ2-3; 9 nucleotides match TRBD2. CDR1 is ENHRY, CDR2 SYGVKD, per germline. Trimming removed 6 bases from V and 4 bases from J; junction bases left unmatched: 5. CDR3 length: 14 amino acids. The CDR3 region has the DNA TGTGCCATCAGGGATAGCGGGAGTGCAGATACGCAGTATTTT. Translation gives CAIRDSGSADTQYF.

This clone occurred many times. The chain has TRBV9 and TRBJ2-3, with 8 bases fitting TRBD1. Trimming took 3 bases from V and 6 from J; bases not matched to a gene: 3. The germline V gene has CDR1 SGDLS and CDR2 YYNGEE. The CDR3 contains 13 residues. The CDR3 coding sequence is TGTGCCAGCAGCGAGGACAGGGAGGATACGCAGTATTTT. Translated, it gives CASSEDREDTQYF.

CDR3 coding DNA: TGCACCCCTCCGGGGGCGGGGGGTTCGGATGAGCAGTTCTTC. It is translated as CTPPGAGGSDEQFF. The J gene is TRBJ2-1, the V gene TRBV1; no DNA check was done on the table's D call, TRBD2. TRBV1 corresponds to a pseudogene. The CDR3 covers 14 residues.

The J gene is TRBJ2-2, the V gene TRBV7-9; perhaps TRBD1 as D (6 bases). This CDR3 has 14 residues. The germline V gene encodes CDR1 SEHNR and CDR2 FQNEAQ (reference sequence). Trimming cost V 5 bases and J 5 bases, with 12 bases left between them. The CDR3 DNA is TGTGCCAGCAGCCCTCGGACAGCAACCGGGGAGCTGTTTTTT. It codes for CASSPRTATGELFF.

Only one count was recorded for this clone. This chain connects TRBV13 to TRBJ2-7; D call uncertain. This CDR3 has 15 amino acids. The germline V and J ends were trimmed by 0 bases and 0 bases, with 9 bases remaining between them. CDR1 and CDR2 from the germline V gene are PRHDT and FYEKMQ (reference sequence). The DNA for the CDR3 is TGTGCCAGCAGCTTAGGCTTGAAGTACTCCTACGAGCAGTACTTC. Amino acids: CASSLGLKYSYEQYF.

The chain recombines TRBV25-1 with TRBJ1-5; 7 positions match TRBD1. The CDR3 spans 12 residues. With V trimmed by 6 bases and J by 6 bases, 2 bases remained unmatched. Germline assignment: CDR1 MGHDK and CDR2 SYGVNS. The CDR3 is CASRDRPQPQHF. Written as DNA, the CDR3 is TGTGCCAGCAGGGACAGGCCTCAGCCCCAGCATTTT.

This clone was found a few times. The J gene is TRBJ2-1, the V gene TRBV6-5; no reliable D call. The CDR3 covers 12 residues. Trimming cost V 6 bases and J 9 bases, with 12 bases left between them. Germline CDR1 MNHEY, CDR2 SVGAGI. In DNA form, the CDR3 reads TGTGCCAGCAGCCTACGCTGGGGTGAGCAGTTCTTC. This gives the protein CASSLRWGEQFF.

This chain joins TRBV30 and TRBJ1-2, with no clear D. The V and J ends lost 3 bases and 5 bases respectively, with 22 bases between them. This CDR3 spans 16 amino acids. Germline-derived CDR1 and CDR2 are GTSNPN and SVGIG (reference sequence). CDR3 residues: CAWRPRRFASGYGYTF. The CDR3 coding sequence is TGTGCCTGGAGGCCACGGAGGTTTGCCTCGGGGTATGGCTACACCTTC.

This clone was seen a few times. This chain uses TRBV5-1 with TRBJ1-3, with 9 positions matching TRBD1. The trim removed 5 bases at V and 2 bases at J, leaving 5 bases unmatched. The CDR3 has 15 residues. CDR1 is SGHRS and CDR2 is YFSETQ in the germline V gene. CDR3 residues: CASSETGGPGNTIYF. As DNA, the CDR3 is TGCGCCAGCAGTGAGACAGGGGGACCTGGAAACACCATATATTTT.

V and J are TRBV4-3 and TRBJ2-7, with TRBD2 matching 7 bases. Germline lookup yields CDR1 LGHNA and CDR2 YSLEER. The CDR3 runs to 15 residues. The trim removed 1 base at V and 2 bases at J, leaving 5 bases unmatched. CDR3 nucleotide sequence: TGCGCCAGCAGCCAAGCCCCTGGGGGGGCCTACGAGCAGTACTTC. It translates to CASSQAPGGAYEQYF.

This rearrangement joins TRBV5-6 to TRBJ2-2; D gene unclear. Germline lookup yields CDR1 SGHDT and CDR2 YYEEEE. The V end lost 2 bases, the J end lost 5 bases, and 25 bases lay between the germline ends. The length of the CDR3 is 19 residues. The CDR3 loop is CASSLRLIGTRHKTGELFF. Written as DNA, the CDR3 is TGTGCCAGCAGCTTAAGACTCATTGGAACACGCCATAAGACCGGGGAGCTGTTTTTT.

The chain employs TRBV25-1 and TRBJ2-2; tentatively, D is TRBD1 (5 bases). V dropped 2 bases and J dropped 0 bases, with 13 bases sitting between them. Germline V lookup: CDR1 MGHDK, CDR2 SYGVNS. This CDR3 region has 17 residues. CDR3 amino acids: CASSETRQLPNTGELFF. Written as DNA, the CDR3 is TGTGCCAGCAGTGAAACCCGACAGTTGCCGAACACCGGGGAGCTGTTTTTT.

J is TRBJ1-2 and V is TRBV19; 7 bases align to TRBD1. With V trimmed by 5 bases and J by 5 bases, 11 bases remained unmatched. In germline, CDR1 is LNHDA, CDR2 SQIVND (reference sequence). The CDR3 covers 15 residues. The CDR3 coding sequence is TGTGCCAGTAGTGGGTCGGCACAGGGGTCGTATGGCTACACCTTC. Translation: CASSGSAQGSYGYTF. Supplemented by reference TRBV19 and TRBJ1-2, the full variable domain reads DGGITQSPKYLFRKEGQNVTLSCEQNLNHDAMYWYRQDPGQGLRLIYYSQIVNDFQKGDIAEGYSVSREKKESFPLTVTSAQKNPTAFYLCASSGSAQGSYGYTFGSGTRLTVV.

The chain uses TRBV6-5 and TRBJ1-1; D remains ambiguous. In germline, CDR1 is MNHEY, CDR2 SVGAGI. V was shortened by 2 bases and J by 6 bases, with 7 bases between the two germline ends. The CDR3 consists of 12 residues. The CDR3 bases are TGTGCCAGCAGTTACCGGGGATCTGAAGCTTTCTTT. Translating it yields CASSYRGSEAFF.

The rearrangement joins TRBV6-4 to TRBJ1-5; D remains unclear. The CDR3 has 15 residues. The V gene's germline CDR1 is MRHNA and CDR2 SNTAGT. V was shortened by 3 bases and J by 7 bases, with 16 bases between the two germline ends. CDR3 DNA: TGTGCCAGCAGTGATTCGTGGGAAATAGGACAGCCCCAGCATTTT. Residues: CASSDSWEIGQPQHF.

This clone came up once. The chain joins TRBV28 to TRBJ1-1, with D perhaps TRBD1 (5 bases). Germline CDR1 MDHEN, CDR2 SYDVKM. Deletions cut 5 bases from V and 1 base from J, with 14 bases between. The CDR3 has 15 amino acids. The CDR3 region has the DNA TGTGCCAGCAGTCCCCGGGGGGGGAAGAACACTGAAGCTTTCTTT. It codes for CASSPRGGKNTEAFF.

The chain carries TRBV5-1 and TRBJ2-2, with no clear D. This CDR3 is 12 amino acids long. V shed 3 bases and J shed 5 bases, with 5 bases lying between them. CDR1 and CDR2 (germline): SGHRS, YFSETQ. DNA for the CDR3: TGCGCCAGCAGCTCAGAAACCGGGGAGCTGTTTTTT. This sequence encodes CASSSETGELFF. Variable domain in full (rest from reference TRBV5-1 and TRBJ2-2): KAGVTQTPRYLIKTRGQQVTLSCSPISGHRSVSWYQQTPGQGLQFLFEYFSETQRNKGNFPGRFSGRQFSNSRSEMNVSTLELGDSALYLCASSSETGELFFGEGSRLTVL.

In this sample, this clone turned up once. DNA of the CDR3: TGTGCCAGCAGCGTGGACAGGGCCGATGGCTACACCTTC. Residues: CASSVDRADGYTF. The V gene is TRBV9, the J gene TRBJ1-2; the match to TRBD1 covers 8 bases. The V and J ends lost 2 bases and 6 bases, in that order; junction bases with no gene match: 3. Germline lookup yields CDR1 SGDLS and CDR2 YYNGEE. This CDR3 spans 13 amino acids.

The rearrangement links TRBV10-2 to TRBJ2-1, with 9 bases lining up with TRBD1. V trimming: 6 bases; J trimming: 7 bases; junction bases outside the gene matches: 4. The CDR3 is 13 residues long. Germline loops: CDR1 WSHSY, CDR2 SAAADI. The CDR3 region is CASRTGGKNEQFF. In nucleotides, the CDR3 is TGCGCCAGCAGGACAGGGGGGAAGAATGAGCAGTTCTTC.

This clone occurred once. The chain couples TRBV18 to TRBJ1-2; unclear D gene. The CDR3 runs to 14 residues. The germline gives CDR1 KGHSH, CDR2 LQKENI. V lost 2 bases and J lost 2, with 9 bases in between. The chain's CDR3 is CASSPSPANYGYTF. The CDR3 DNA reads as TGTGCCAGCTCACCAAGTCCAGCGAACTATGGCTACACCTTC.

This clone came up a few times. The CDR3 DNA sequence: TGTGCCTGGAGGGGACAGGGCGCAGAGGAAAAACTGTTTTTT. The encoded protein is CAWRGQGAEEKLFF. The chain has TRBV30 and TRBJ1-4, with TRBD1 matching over 9 bases. Germline CDR1 GTSNPN, CDR2 SVGIG (reference sequence). With V trimmed by 3 bases and J by 8 bases, 7 bases remained unmatched. The length of the CDR3 is 14 residues.

V gene TRBV10-2 combines with J gene TRBJ1-1; the D gene is possibly TRBD1 (6 bases). The V and J ends lost 4 bases and 5 bases respectively, with 14 bases between them. The CDR3 runs to 14 residues. CDR1 WSHSY and CDR2 SAAADI come from the germline V gene. CDR3 loop: CASSGTGKETEAFF. CDR3 sequence (DNA): TGCGCCAGCAGTGGAACAGGGAAGGAAACTGAAGCTTTCTTT.

V usage is TRBV6-4 and J usage is TRBJ1-6; 8 nucleotides line up with TRBD1. Germline lookup yields CDR1 MRHNA and CDR2 SNTAGT. CDR3 length equals 12 residues. V lost 10 bases, J lost 10 bases, and 6 bases stayed unmatched. The CDR3 DNA follows: TGTGCCACAGACAGGGGTGGCTCACCCCTCCACTTT. Encoded protein: CATDRGGSPLHF.